This TCR beta chain is from a study of shared clonotypes between healthy human individuals. Study as a whole: The plates for each donor numbered three CD4 naive, three CD4 memory, two CD8 naive and one CD8 memory.

Study-level results: Limitation of the genetic and exposure-history diversity represented came from the few donors. Despite large depth, rarefaction showed incomplete sorted-subset sequencing.

The CDR3 runs 17 residues. Losses at the gene ends were 0 bases for V and 5 bases for J; bases not matched to a gene: 11. Germline V CDR1 and CDR2: SGDLS, YYNGEE. A word on this clone: The antigen is unknown.

The repertoire was sequenced with immunoSEQ multiplex PCR; TCRdb's copy has only in-frame clones and lacks some. The sample contains 900,000 to 1,200,000 clones, 75% to 80% of which appear only once. The sequencing sample was made of memory CD4+ T cells from PBMCs. The subset is: CD45RA-negative fraction. This TCR came from a man younger than 35 in good health. Some clones in this sample may be carry-over from other donors' samples. The chain is built from TRBV9 and TRBJ2-3; 8 bases align to TRBD2. Here the CDR3 reads CASSVVAGGLSGDTQYF. The CDR3, as DNA: TGTGCCAGCAGCGTAGTTGCGGGAGGCCTTTCAGGAGATACGCAGTATTTT.